The TCR beta chain under discussion was sequenced for a study of Graves' ophthalmopathy and Graves' hyperthyroidism. In donors with ophthalmopathy, activity was moderate-to-severe, with CAS ≥3, NOSPECS ≥4 and duration under 3 months. None of the included patients had other autoimmune diseases, uncontrolled infections, pregnancy or lactation, as these led to exclusion. Diagnosis was based on clinical symptoms, serum thyroxine, TRAb, thyroid ultrasound and orbital computed tomography. PBMCs were isolated from an approximately 10 ml sample of fresh peripheral blood. Trimming stripped 5 bases from V and 5 bases from J, with 12 bases between. This CDR3 has 14 amino acids. Looked up from germline, CDR1 is SEHNR and CDR2 is FQNEAQ (reference sequence). This clonotype was seen once. The sequenced template was RNA, covering the TCR beta CDR3 region. Amplification began with first-round RT-PCR using HTBI primers, then second-round multiplex PCR was performed. TCRdb re-analysed the multiplex PCR reads in MiXCR, keeping a single row per CDR3 protein. This sample yields about 740,000 distinct CDR3 sequences, of which around 40% are seen a single time; about 40% belongs to the top ten.

The rearrangement links TRBV7-9 to TRBJ2-2, with D uncertain. Sample: peripheral blood. This TCR was sampled from an adult man with Graves' ophthalmopathy. CDR3 in amino acids: CASSQGPVTGELFF. CDR3 sequence (DNA): TGTGCCAGCAGCCAAGGGCCCGTTACCGGGGAGCTGTTTTTT.